This T cell receptor (beta chain) emerged from a study of blood T cell repertoires in COVID-19 (dated by TCRdb to 2018 to 2021). Some background on the complete study: Samples covering the acute and convalescent phases of COVID-19 were provided by collaborators in the United States, Italy and Spain. Where available, HLA class I and class II types were obtained from metadata supplied by the sample provider rather than from assay-based typing. The samples were drawn from the first 160 participants of the ongoing ImmuneRACE study and from 1,254 subjects provided by 6 global collaborators. Subjects who had been exposed to COVID-19, were actively infected with it, or had recovered from it provided the deeply sampled blood TCRbeta repertoires that made up the dataset. The prospective study material was composed of cDNA or gDNA derived from T cells, B-cell-depleted T cells, or PBMCs. Sample metadata almost always included a de-identified subject ID, COVID-19 status, age in years and sex. The repertoires were released in a freely available public database intended as a resource for research on the immune response to SARS-CoV-2. The full study reports these points: Clinical and demographic metadata were provided uncurated, with the amount varying by source and participant.

Of note for this clone: What antigen it recognizes has not been identified. Base-call qualities are not available, and no considerably larger clone is one nucleotide away.

Whole blood was collected in K2EDTA tubes by collaborating institutions according to the institutions' own protocols. Collaborator samples were shipped for TCRbeta analysis as frozen whole blood, isolated PBMCs, or DNA extracted from either sample type. The immunoSEQ Assay, a bias-controlled multiplex PCR, was used to amplify TCRbeta CDR3 regions from genomic DNA. Under the source paper's analysis protocol: Within the assay, amplification of reference gene primers was used to estimate how many nucleated cells each sample contained. Sequence reads were collapsed and filtered to measure the absolute abundance of every unique TCRbeta CDR3 rearrangement. For each sample, productive Simpson clonality was calculated by taking the square root of Simpson's diversity index across productive rearrangements. Not all clones reach the TCRdb copy of this immuneACCESS table, which keeps in-frame sequences only. Checked studies attribute under half of the gap to unresolved V genes and leave the rest unexplained. V, J and clone size reflect that table, while D and trimming were determined from the DNA. The sample contains hundreds of thousands of clones, roughly 90% of them found a single time. Jointly, the top ten make up about 9.8% of the sample.

CDR1 and CDR2, looked up from the germline V gene, are SGDLS and YYNGEE. The cysteine opens and the phenylalanine closes a CDR3 of 15 amino acids. The only DNA kept is the CDR3, 45 bases in frame from the first base. V lost 0 bases and J lost 6 bases; the stretch between them is 15 bases long. The chain is assembled from TRBV9 and TRBJ1-2; TRBD1 is a possible D gene, resting on 6 matching bases. The clonotype was recovered from a man aged 18 to 29 with active or convalescent COVID-19. Sequencing was done on a sample of peripheral blood. The nucleotide sequence is TGTGCCAGCAGCGTAGCTACGGGCAGGGGAAATGGCTACACCTTC. Its protein reads: CASSVATGRGNGYTF.